This TCR beta chain came from a study of blood T cell repertoires in COVID-19. For the study at large: PBMCs, B-cell-depleted T cells, or T cells provided the cDNA or gDNA that made up the material.

Original processing notes: For nucleated cells, counts were estimated from reference gene primer amplification. Generated by immunoSEQ multiplex PCR, the TCRdb table keeps only in-frame clones and is missing some. The V and J calls and clone size come from that table; D and trimming were worked out from the DNA. The data show about 88,000 clones, over 75% seen once. CDR1 MNHNS and CDR2 SASEGT come from the germline V gene. The ends were cut back, 2 bases at V and 7 bases at J, with 15 bases in the middle. The CDR3 contains 15 residues. This TCR came from a woman over 75 with acute or convalescent COVID-19. The chain carries TRBV6-1 and TRBJ1-5; the D is unclear. Sequenced input: peripheral blood. Here the CDR3 reads CASSETLGYEQPQHF. As DNA, the CDR3 is TGTGCCAGCAGTGAAACTCTAGGATACGAGCAGCCCCAGCATTTT.